Listed below are T cell receptor beta chains from one sample, sequenced in a study of blood T cell repertoires in COVID-19. TCRdb's table, derived via immunoSEQ multiplex PCR, lists solely in-frame clones and lacks some. The profile covers 250,000 to 300,000 clones, with about 89% appearing a single time and around 13% taken by the ten largest. Sequenced material: peripheral blood. The receptors here all came from a woman in her fifties or sixties with acute or convalescent COVID-19. The CDR3 runs from the conserved cysteine through the conserved F or W. A D gene is named only where the DNA matches it firmly. Rows may omit the clone size; those that give it use once, few, many or a size class.

D gene	J gene	clone size	V gene	CDR3 protein	CDR3 DNA
-	TRBJ2-1	-	TRBV7-9	CASRPAGFEQFF	TGTGCCAGCAGGCCCGCAGGGTTTGAGCAGTTCTTC
TRBD1	TRBJ2-7	-	TRBV6-5	CASSYSKGQGYYEQYF	TGTGCCAGCAGTTACTCGAAAGGACAGGGGTACTACGAGCAGTACTTC
-	TRBJ1-2	few	TRBV14	CASSQDGSGVLGYTF	TGTGCCAGCAGCCAAGATGGCTCGGGGGTTCTTGGCTACACCTTC
-	TRBJ2-2	-	TRBV12-3/TRBV12-4	CASSLSRAGELFF	TGTGCCAGCAGTTTAAGCAGGGCCGGGGAGCTGTTTTTT
TRBD2	TRBJ2-7	-	TRBV5-4	CASSREGAGREQYF	TGTGCCAGTTCCCGGGAGGGAGCGGGAAGGGAGCAGTACTTC
-	TRBJ2-5	-	TRBV29-1	CSVVIAGETQYF	TGCAGCGTTGTGATAGCCGGCGAGACCCAGTACTTC
-	TRBJ2-3	-	TRBV5-1	CASSDPPISSTDTQYF	TGCGCCAGCAGCGATCCCCCTATCTCTAGCACAGATACGCAGTATTTT
TRBD2	TRBJ2-1	-	TRBV24-1	CATSDPLLAGGANEQFF	TGTGCCACCAGTGATCCCCTTTTAGCGGGAGGTGCAAATGAGCAGTTCTTC
TRBD1	TRBJ1-1	-	TRBV28	CASSLRDRTEAFF	TGTGCCAGCAGTCTCCGGGACAGAACTGAAGCTTTCTTT
-	TRBJ1-2	-	TRBV6-5	CASSPQGLGGYTF	TGTGCCAGCAGTCCGCAGGGTCTTGGTGGCTACACCTTC
-	TRBJ2-1	-	TRBV29-1	CSVLTASSYNEQFF	TGCAGCGTTTTGACTGCGAGCTCCTACAATGAGCAGTTCTTC
-	TRBJ2-5	-	TRBV4-3	CASSQDQMVSETQYF	TGCGCCAGCAGCCAAGATCAAATGGTTAGCGAGACCCAGTACTTC
TRBD2	TRBJ2-2	-	TRBV3-1/TRBV3-2	CASSQPRTSGGHRELFF	TGTGCCAGCAGCCAACCGAGGACTAGCGGGGGGCACCGGGAGCTGTTTTTT
-	TRBJ2-7	once	TRBV28	CASRVPQGHEQYF	TGTGCCAGCAGGGTACCCCAGGGCCACGAGCAGTACTTC
TRBD2	TRBJ2-3	-	TRBV7-3	CASSPSGGRGVDTQYF	TGTGCCAGCAGCCCTTCGGGCGGGAGGGGAGTAGATACGCAGTATTTT
TRBD1	TRBJ2-7	-	TRBV19	CASSPSPGQGADEQYF	TGTGCCAGTAGTCCATCACCGGGACAGGGGGCCGACGAGCAGTACTTC
-	TRBJ2-1	-	TRBV21-1	CASSPVPRAGGSYNEQFF	TGTGCCAGCAGCCCCGTTCCCCGAGCGGGAGGGTCCTACAATGAGCAGTTCTTC
-	TRBJ2-7	-	TRBV5-1	CASSWDNEQYF	TGCGCCAGCAGCTGGGACAACGAGCAGTACTTC
TRBD1	TRBJ1-6	-	TRBV20-1	CSASPDRVGSPLHF	TGCAGTGCTAGTCCAGACAGGGTCGGTTCACCCCTCCACTTT
TRBD1	TRBJ2-2	-	TRBV3-1/TRBV3-2	CASSRRTGGTGELFF	TGTGCCAGCAGCCGCCGGACAGGGGGCACCGGGGAGCTGTTTTTT
TRBD1	TRBJ1-6	-	TRBV19	CASRQGASNSPLHF	TGTGCCAGCCGACAGGGGGCGTCTAATTCACCCCTCCACTTT
-	TRBJ2-7	few	TRBV28	CASSFGGGEQYF	TGTGCCAGCAGTTTCGGCGGAGGCGAGCAGTACTTC
-	TRBJ2-1	once	TRBV2	CASSEGSSAGIHEQFF	TGTGCCAGCAGTGAAGGAAGTTCGGCAGGGATCCATGAGCAGTTCTTC
TRBD2	TRBJ2-1	-	TRBV24-1	CATSDVGLAGNNEQFF	TGTGCCACCAGTGACGTGGGACTAGCGGGGAACAATGAGCAGTTCTTC
TRBD1	TRBJ1-6	-	TRBV19	CASSIGQQGAHSPLHF	TGTGCCAGTAGTATTGGCCAACAGGGGGCACATTCACCCCTCCACTTT
TRBD1	TRBJ1-2	once	TRBV4-1	CASSQGQGPTSGYTF	TGCGCCAGCAGCCAAGGACAGGGGCCGACGAGTGGCTACACCTTC
-	TRBJ1-2	-	TRBV7-2	CASSPIWPNDDYGYTF	TGTGCCAGCAGCCCCATATGGCCGAATGATGACTATGGCTACACCTTC
-	TRBJ2-3	-	TRBV27	CASSLSQGHTQYF	TGTGCCAGCAGTTTATCACAGGGCCATACGCAGTATTTT
TRBD1	TRBJ1-4	-	TRBV2	CASIRQGAGEKLFF	TGTGCCAGCATCAGACAGGGGGCGGGTGAAAAACTGTTTTTT
-	TRBJ1-5	-	TRBV6-2/TRBV6-3	CASSPPSQGNQPQHF	TGTGCCAGCAGTCCCCCATCCCAGGGCAATCAGCCCCAGCATTTT
TRBD1	TRBJ1-5	-	TRBV6-6	CASTRTGGGNQPQHF	TGTGCCAGCACTAGGACAGGGGGCGGCAATCAGCCCCAGCATTTT
-	TRBJ2-7	-	TRBV5-6	CASSYQVGEQYF	TGTGCCAGCAGCTATCAGGTCGGCGAGCAGTACTTC
TRBD1	TRBJ2-1	-	TRBV9	CASSQTGTAYNEQFF	TGTGCCAGCAGCCAGACCGGGACAGCCTACAATGAGCAGTTCTTC
-	TRBJ2-5	-	TRBV19	CASSVMLGRQETQYF	TGTGCCAGTAGTGTTATGTTGGGGAGACAAGAGACCCAGTACTTC
TRBD1	TRBJ2-6	-	TRBV5-1	CASSGTGVSGANVLTF	TGCGCCAGCAGCGGGACAGGAGTGTCTGGGGCCAACGTCCTGACTTTC
-	TRBJ1-1	-	TRBV6-5	CASSSRRGNTEAFF	TGTGCCAGCAGCTCCCGGCGGGGGAACACTGAAGCTTTCTTT
TRBD1	TRBJ1-2	-	TRBV7-3	CASSSTGNYGYTF	TGTGCCAGCAGCTCGACAGGGAACTATGGCTACACCTTC
-	TRBJ2-7	-	TRBV4-3	CASSQGPGSSYEQYF	TGCGCCAGCAGCCAAGGTCCGGGGTCGTCCTACGAGCAGTACTTC
TRBD1	TRBJ2-7	-	TRBV29-1	CSVSTGGHEQYF	TGCAGCGTTTCGACAGGGGGCCACGAGCAGTACTTC
-	TRBJ2-5	-	TRBV27	CASSLSGQGFLQETQYF	TGTGCCAGCAGTTTATCGGGGCAGGGTTTCCTCCAAGAGACCCAGTACTTC
-	TRBJ2-1	once	TRBV30	CAWSEGRNYNEQFF	TGTGCCTGGAGTGAGGGGCGGAACTACAATGAGCAGTTCTTC